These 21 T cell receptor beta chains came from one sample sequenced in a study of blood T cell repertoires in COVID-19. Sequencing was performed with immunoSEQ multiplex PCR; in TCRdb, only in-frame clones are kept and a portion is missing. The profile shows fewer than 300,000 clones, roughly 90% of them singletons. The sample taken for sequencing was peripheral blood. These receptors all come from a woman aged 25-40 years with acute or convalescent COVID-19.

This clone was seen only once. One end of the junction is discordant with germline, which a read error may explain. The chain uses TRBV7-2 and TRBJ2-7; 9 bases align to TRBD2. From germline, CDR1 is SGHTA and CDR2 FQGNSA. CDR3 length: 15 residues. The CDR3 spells CASSPGGRASHEQYF. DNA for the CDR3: TGTGCCAGCAGCCCGGGCGGGAGGGCCTCCCACGAGCAGTACTTC.

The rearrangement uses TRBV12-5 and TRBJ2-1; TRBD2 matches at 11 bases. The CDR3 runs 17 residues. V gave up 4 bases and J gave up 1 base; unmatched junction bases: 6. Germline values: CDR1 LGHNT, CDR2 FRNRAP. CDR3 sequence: CASGSIAGGRSYNEQFF. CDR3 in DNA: TGTGCTAGTGGTTCTATAGCGGGAGGGAGGTCCTACAATGAGCAGTTCTTC.

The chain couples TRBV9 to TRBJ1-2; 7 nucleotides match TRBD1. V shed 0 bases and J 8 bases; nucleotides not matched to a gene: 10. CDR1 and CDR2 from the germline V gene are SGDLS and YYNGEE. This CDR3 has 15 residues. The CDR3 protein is CASSVAEGGGLGYTF. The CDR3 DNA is TGTGCCAGCAGCGTAGCTGAAGGGGGCGGCTTGGGCTACACCTTC.

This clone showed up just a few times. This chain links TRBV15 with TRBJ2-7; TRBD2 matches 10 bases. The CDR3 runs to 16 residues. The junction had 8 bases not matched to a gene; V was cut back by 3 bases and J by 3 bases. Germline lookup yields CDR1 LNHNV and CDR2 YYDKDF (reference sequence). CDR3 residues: CATSSETSGLGYEQYF. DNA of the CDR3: TGTGCCACCAGCAGTGAGACTAGCGGGTTGGGCTACGAGCAGTACTTC. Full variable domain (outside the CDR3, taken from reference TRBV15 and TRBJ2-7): DAMVIQNPRYQVTQFGKPVTLSCSQTLNHNVMYWYQQKSSQAPKLLFHYYDKDFNNEADTPDNFQSRRPNTSFCFLDIRSPGLGDTAMYLCATSSETSGLGYEQYFGPGTRLTVT.

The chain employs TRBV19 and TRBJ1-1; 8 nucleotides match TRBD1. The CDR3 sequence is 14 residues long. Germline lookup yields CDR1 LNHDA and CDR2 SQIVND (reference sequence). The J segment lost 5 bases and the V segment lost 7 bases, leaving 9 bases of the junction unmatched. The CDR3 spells CASIRTGMSTEAFF. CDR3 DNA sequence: TGTGCCAGTATTCGGACAGGGATGAGTACTGAAGCTTTCTTT.

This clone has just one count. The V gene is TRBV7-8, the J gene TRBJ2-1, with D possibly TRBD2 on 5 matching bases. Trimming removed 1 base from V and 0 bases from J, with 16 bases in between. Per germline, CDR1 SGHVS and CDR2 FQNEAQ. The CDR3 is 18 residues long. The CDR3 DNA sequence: TGTGCCAGCAGCTTAGTGGTGGGAGTGGGTCTCTCCTACAATGAGCAGTTCTTC. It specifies CASSLVVGVGLSYNEQFF.

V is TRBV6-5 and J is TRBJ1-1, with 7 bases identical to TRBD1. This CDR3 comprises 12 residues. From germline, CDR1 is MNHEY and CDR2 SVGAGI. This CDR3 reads CALDRKNTEAFF. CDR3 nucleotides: TGTGCGCTGGACAGGAAGAACACTGAAGCTTTCTTT.

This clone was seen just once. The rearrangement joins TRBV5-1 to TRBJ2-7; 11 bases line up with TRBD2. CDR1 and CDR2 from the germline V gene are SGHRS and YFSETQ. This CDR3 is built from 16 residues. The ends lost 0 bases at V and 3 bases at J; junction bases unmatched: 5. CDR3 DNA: TGCGCCAGCAGCTTGGAGACTAGCGGGACTATCTACGAGCAGTACTTC. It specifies CASSLETSGTIYEQYF.

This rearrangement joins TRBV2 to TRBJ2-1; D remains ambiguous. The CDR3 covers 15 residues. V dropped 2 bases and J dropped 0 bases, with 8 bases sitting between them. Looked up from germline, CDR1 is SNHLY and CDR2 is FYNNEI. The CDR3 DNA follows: TGTGCCAGCAGTGAATTGTGGAGCTCCTACAATGAGCAGTTCTTC. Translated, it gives CASSELWSSYNEQFF.

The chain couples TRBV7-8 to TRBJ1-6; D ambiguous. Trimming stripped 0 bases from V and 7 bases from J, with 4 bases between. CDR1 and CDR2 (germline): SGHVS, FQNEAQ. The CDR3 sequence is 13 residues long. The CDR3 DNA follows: TGTGCCAGCAGCTTAGCTCCGAATTCACCCCTCCACTTT. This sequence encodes CASSLAPNSPLHF.

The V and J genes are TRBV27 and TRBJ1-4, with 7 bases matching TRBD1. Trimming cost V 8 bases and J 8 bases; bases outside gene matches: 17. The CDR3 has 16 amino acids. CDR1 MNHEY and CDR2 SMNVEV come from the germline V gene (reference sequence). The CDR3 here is CASRTSGTAFGEKLFF. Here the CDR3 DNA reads TGTGCCAGCCGGACCTCCGGGACAGCGTTTGGAGAAAAACTGTTTTTT.

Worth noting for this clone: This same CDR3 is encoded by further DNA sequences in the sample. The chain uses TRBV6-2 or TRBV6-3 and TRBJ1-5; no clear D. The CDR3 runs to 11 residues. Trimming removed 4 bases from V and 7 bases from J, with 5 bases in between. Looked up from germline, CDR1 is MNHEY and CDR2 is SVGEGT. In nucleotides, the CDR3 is TGTGCCAGCAGTTCGGGGCAGCCCCAGCATTTT. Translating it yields CASSSGQPQHF.

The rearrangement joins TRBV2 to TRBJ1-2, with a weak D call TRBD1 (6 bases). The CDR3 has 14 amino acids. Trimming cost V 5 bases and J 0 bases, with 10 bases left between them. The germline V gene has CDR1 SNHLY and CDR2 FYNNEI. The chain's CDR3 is CASSLDSTNYGYTF. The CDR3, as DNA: TGTGCCAGCAGTTTGGACAGCACTAACTATGGCTACACCTTC.

CDR3 in DNA: TGTGCCAGTAGACCTCCCGGGACTAGCGGGAGCACAGATACGCAGTATTTT. This sequence encodes CASRPPGTSGSTDTQYF. This chain connects TRBV19 to TRBJ2-3, with TRBD2 matching over 12 bases. The J segment lost 0 bases and the V segment lost 6 bases, leaving 7 bases of the junction unmatched. This CDR3 comprises 17 residues. Germline-derived CDR1 and CDR2 are LNHDA and SQIVND (reference sequence).

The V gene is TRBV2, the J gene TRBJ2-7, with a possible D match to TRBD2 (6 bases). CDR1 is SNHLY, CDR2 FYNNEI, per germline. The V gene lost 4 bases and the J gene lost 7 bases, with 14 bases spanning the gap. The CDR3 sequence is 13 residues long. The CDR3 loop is CASSVSGGWEQYF. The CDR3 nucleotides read TGTGCCAGCAGTGTATCCGGGGGTTGGGAGCAGTACTTC. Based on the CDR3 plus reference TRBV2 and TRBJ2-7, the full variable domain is EPEVTQTPSHQVTQMGQEVILRCVPISNHLYFYWYRQILGQKVEFLVSFYNNEISEKSEIFDDQFSVERPDGSNFTLKIRSTKLEDSAMYFCASSVSGGWEQYFGPGTRLTVT.

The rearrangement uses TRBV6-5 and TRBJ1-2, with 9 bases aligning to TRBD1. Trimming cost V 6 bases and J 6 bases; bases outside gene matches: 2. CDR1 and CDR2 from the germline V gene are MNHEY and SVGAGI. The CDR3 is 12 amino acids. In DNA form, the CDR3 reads TGTGCCAGCAGCGGGACAGGGCATGGCTACACCTTC. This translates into CASSGTGHGYTF.

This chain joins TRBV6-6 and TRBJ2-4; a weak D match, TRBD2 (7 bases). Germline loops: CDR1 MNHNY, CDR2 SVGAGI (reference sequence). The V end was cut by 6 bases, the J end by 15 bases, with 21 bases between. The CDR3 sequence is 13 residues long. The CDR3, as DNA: TGTGCCAGCAGAGGGGGGGAGTCTAGGTTCCTGTACTTC. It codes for CASRGGESRFLYF.

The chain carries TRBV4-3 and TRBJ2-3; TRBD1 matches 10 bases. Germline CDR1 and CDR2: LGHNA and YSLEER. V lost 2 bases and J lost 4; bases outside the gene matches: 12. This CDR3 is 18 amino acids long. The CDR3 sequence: CASSQSLRDRGNPDTQYF. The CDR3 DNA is TGCGCCAGCAGCCAAAGTTTGCGGGACAGGGGTAATCCAGATACGCAGTATTTT.

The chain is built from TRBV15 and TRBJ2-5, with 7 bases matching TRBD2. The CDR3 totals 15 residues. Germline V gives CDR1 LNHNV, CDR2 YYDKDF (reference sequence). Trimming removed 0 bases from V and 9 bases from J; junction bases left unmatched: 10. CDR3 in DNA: TGTGCCACCAGCAGAGATTGGGCGTCAAGCGGGGCCCAGTACTTC. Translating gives CATSRDWASSGAQYF.

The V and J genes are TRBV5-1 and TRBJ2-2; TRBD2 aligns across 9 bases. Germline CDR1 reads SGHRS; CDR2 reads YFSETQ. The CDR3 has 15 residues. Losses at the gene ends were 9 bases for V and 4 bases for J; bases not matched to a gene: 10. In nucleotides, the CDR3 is TGCGCCATATCCCCTAGCGGGATTCCCACCGGGGAGCTGTTTTTT. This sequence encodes CAISPSGIPTGELFF.

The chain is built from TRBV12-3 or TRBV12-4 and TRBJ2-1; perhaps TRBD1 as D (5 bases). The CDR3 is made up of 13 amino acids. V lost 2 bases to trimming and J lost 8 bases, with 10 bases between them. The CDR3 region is CASSLTRVYEQFF. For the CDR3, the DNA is TGTGCCAGCAGTTTAACCAGGGTTTATGAGCAGTTCTTC.